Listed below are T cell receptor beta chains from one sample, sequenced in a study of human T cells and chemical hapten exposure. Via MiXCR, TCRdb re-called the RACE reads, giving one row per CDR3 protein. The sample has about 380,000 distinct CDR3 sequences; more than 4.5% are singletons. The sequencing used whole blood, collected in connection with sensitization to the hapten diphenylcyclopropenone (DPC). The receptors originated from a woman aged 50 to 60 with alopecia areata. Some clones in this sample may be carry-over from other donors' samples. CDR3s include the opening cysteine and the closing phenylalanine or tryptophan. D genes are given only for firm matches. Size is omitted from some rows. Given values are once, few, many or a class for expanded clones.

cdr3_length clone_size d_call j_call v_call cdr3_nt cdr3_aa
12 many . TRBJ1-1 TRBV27 TGTGCCAGCAGGGGTGCACAACCTGAAGCTTTCTTT CASRGAQPEAFF
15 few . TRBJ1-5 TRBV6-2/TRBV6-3 TGTGCCAGCAGTTACTCAGGGGGTCGGAATCAGCCCCAGCATTTT CASSYSGGRNQPQHF
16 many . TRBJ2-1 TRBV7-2 TGTGCCAGCAGCTTATCCTCCCGCTTAGGATACAATGAGCAGTTCTTC CASSLSSRLGYNEQFF
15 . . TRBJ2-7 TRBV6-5 TGTGCCAGCAGTTACGGGCAGCTAACGTCTGGCGAGCAGTACTTC CASSYGQLTSGEQYF
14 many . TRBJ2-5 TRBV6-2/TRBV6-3 TGTGCCAGCAGTTACCACGCGGCCGAAGAGACCCAGTACTTC CASSYHAAEETQYF
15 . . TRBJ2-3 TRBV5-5 TGTGCCAGCAGCTTCTACAGGAGAGACACAGATACGCAGTATTTT CASSFYRRDTDTQYF
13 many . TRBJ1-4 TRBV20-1 TGCAGTGCCACGCGACAGTTCGGGGAAAAACTGTTTTTT CSATRQFGEKLFF
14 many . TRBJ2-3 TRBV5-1 TGCGCCAGCAGTTTTGGGACCTACACAGATACGCAGTATTTT CASSFGTYTDTQYF
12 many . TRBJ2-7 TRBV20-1 TGCAGTGCTGGGAGGGGGCAAGACGAGCAGTACTTC CSAGRGQDEQYF
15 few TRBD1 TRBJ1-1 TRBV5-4 TGTGCCAGCAGTAGGGCAGGGGGCGTTTGGACTGAAGCTTTCTTT CASSRAGGVWTEAFF
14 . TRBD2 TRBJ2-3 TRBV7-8 TGTGCCACCTACAGCGGGGCGCCCACAGATACGCAGTATTTT CATYSGAPTDTQYF
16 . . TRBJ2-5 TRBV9 TGTGCCAGCAGCGTAGGCGCAACGGGAAGGGGGGAGACCCAGTACTTC CASSVGATGRGETQYF